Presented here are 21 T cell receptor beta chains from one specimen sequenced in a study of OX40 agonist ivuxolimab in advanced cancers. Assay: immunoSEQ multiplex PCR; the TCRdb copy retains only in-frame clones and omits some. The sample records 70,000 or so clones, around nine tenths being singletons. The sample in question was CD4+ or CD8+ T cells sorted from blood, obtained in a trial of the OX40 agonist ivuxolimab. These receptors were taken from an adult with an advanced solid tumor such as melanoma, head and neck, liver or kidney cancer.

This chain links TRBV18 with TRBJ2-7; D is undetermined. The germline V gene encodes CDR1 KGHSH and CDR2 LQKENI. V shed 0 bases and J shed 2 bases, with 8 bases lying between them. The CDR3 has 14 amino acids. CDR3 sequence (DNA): TGTGCCAGCTCACCACCAGAAGATGCCTACGAGCAGTACTTC. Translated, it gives CASSPPEDAYEQYF.

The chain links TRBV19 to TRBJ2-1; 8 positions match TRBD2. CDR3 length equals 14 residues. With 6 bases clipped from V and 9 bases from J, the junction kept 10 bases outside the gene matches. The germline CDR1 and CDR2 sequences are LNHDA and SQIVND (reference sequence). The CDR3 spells CASRVGAGVREQFF. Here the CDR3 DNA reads TGTGCCAGTAGGGTCGGAGCGGGAGTACGTGAGCAGTTCTTC. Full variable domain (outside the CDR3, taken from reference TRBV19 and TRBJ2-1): DGGITQSPKYLFRKEGQNVTLSCEQNLNHDAMYWYRQDPGQGLRLIYYSQIVNDFQKGDIAEGYSVSREKKESFPLTVTSAQKNPTAFYLCASRVGAGVREQFFGPGTRLTVL.

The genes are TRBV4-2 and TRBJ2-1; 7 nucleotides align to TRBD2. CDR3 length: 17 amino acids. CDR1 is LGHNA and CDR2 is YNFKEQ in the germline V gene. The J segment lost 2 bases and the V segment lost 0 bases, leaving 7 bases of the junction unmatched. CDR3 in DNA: TGTGCCAGCAGCCAAGACCCCGGGAGGATTACCTACAATGAGCAGTTCTTC. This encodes CASSQDPGRITYNEQFF.

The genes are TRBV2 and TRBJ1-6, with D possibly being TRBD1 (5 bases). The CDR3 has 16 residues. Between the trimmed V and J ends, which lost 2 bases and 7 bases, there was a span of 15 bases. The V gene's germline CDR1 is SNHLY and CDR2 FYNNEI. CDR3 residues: CASSERPGVLNSPLHF. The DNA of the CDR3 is TGTGCCAGCAGTGAACGTCCGGGGGTATTGAATTCACCCCTCCACTTT.

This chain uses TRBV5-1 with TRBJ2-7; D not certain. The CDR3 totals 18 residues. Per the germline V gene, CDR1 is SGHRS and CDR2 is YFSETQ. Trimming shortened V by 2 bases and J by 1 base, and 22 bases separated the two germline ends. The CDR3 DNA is TGCGCCAGCAGCTTATCCAGGTCGCCCTACCTTCTTTCCTACGAGCAGTACTTC. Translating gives CASSLSRSPYLLSYEQYF.

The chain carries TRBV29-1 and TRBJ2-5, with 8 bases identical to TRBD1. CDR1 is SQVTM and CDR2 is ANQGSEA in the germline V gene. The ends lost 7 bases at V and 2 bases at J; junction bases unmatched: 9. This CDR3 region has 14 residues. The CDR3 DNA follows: TGCAGCGGACAGGGGTGGGTAGAACAAGAGACCCAGTACTTC. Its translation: CSGQGWVEQETQYF.

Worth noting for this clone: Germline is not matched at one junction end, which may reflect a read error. The CDR3 loop reads CASRDRGQNSPPHF. CDR3 DNA sequence: TGTGCCAGCCGAGACAGGGGGCAAAATTCACCCCCCCACTTT. The chain is built from TRBV5-5 and TRBJ1-6; the match to TRBD1 covers 10 bases. Germline CDR1 reads SGHKS; CDR2 reads YYEKEE (reference sequence). The CDR3 is 14 residues long.

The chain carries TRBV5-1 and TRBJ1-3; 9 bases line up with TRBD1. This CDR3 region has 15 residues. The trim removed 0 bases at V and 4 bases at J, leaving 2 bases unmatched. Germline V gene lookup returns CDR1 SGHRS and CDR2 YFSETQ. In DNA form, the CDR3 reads TGCGCCAGCAGCTTGGGAGGACAGGGGGGAAACACCATATATTTT. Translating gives CASSLGGQGGNTIYF.

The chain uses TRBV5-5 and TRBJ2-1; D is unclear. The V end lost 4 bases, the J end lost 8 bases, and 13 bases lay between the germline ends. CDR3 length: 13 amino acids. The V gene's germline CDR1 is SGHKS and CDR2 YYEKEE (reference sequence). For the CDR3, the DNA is TGTGCCAGCAGCAAACTTCCCCTCGATGAGCAGTTCTTC. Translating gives CASSKLPLDEQFF.

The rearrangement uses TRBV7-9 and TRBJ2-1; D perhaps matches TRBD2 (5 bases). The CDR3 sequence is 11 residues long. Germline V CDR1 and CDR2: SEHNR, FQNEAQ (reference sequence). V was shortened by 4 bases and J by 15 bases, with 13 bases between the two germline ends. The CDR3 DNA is TGTGCCAGCAGCTCGGAGCTGGACTCGTTCTTC. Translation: CASSSELDSFF.

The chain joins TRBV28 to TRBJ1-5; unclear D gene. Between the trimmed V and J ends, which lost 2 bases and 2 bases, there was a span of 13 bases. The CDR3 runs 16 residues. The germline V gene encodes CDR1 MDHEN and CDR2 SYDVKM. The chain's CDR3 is CASSLGNTNRNQPQHF. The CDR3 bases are TGTGCCAGCAGTTTAGGAAATACGAATCGCAATCAGCCCCAGCATTTT.

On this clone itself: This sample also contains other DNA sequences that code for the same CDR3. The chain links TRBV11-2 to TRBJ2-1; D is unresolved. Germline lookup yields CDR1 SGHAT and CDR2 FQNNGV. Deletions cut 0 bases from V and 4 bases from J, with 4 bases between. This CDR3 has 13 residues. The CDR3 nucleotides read TGTGCCAGCAGCTTAGAAGGGTACAATGAGCAGTTCTTC. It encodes CASSLEGYNEQFF.

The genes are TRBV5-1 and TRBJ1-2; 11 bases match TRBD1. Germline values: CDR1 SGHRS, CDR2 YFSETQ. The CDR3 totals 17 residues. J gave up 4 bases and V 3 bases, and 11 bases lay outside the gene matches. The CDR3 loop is CASSSPPGTGGSYGYTF. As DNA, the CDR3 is TGCGCCAGCAGCTCCCCCCCCGGGACAGGGGGTTCCTATGGCTACACCTTC. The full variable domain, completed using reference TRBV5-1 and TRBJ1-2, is KAGVTQTPRYLIKTRGQQVTLSCSPISGHRSVSWYQQTPGQGLQFLFEYFSETQRNKGNFPGRFSGRQFSNSRSEMNVSTLELGDSALYLCASSSPPGTGGSYGYTFGSGTRLTVV.

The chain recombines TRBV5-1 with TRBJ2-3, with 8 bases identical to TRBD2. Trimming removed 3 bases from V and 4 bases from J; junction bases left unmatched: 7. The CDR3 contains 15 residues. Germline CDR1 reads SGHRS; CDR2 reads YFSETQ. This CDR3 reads CASSSGLAWADTQYF. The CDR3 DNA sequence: TGCGCCAGCAGCTCCGGACTAGCTTGGGCAGATACGCAGTATTTT.

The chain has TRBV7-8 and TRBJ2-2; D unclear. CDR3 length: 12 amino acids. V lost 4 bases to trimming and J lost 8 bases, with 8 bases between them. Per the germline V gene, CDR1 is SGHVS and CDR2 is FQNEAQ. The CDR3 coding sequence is TGTGCCAGCAGCTGGGCCGGGGGGGAGCTGTTTTTT. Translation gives CASSWAGGELFF. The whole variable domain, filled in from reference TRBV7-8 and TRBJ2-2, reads GAGVSQSPRYKVAKRGQDVALRCDPISGHVSLFWYQQALGQGPEFLTYFQNEAQLDKSGLPSDRFFAERPEGSVSTLKIQRTQQEDSAVYLCASSWAGGELFFGEGSRLTVL.

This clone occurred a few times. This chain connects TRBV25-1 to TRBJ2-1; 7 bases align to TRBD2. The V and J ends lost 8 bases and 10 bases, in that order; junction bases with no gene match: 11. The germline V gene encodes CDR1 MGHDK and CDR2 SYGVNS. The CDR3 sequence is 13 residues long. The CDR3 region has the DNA TGTGCCAGCTCCAGGGACTACACAAGAGAGCAGTTCTTC. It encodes CASSRDYTREQFF.

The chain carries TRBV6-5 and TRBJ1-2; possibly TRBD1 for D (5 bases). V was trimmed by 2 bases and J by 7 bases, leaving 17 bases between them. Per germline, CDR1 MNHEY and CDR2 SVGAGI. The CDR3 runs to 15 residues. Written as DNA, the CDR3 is TGTGCCAGCAGTTACCCCTTTGGGTCGGGACTTGGCTACACCTTC. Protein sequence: CASSYPFGSGLGYTF.

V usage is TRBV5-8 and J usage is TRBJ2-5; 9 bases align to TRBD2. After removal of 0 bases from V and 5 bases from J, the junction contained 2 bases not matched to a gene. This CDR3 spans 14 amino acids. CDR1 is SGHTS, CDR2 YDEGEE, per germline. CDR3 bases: TGTGCCAGCAGCTTGGGTCTAGCGGGGGAGACCCAGTACTTC. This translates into CASSLGLAGETQYF.

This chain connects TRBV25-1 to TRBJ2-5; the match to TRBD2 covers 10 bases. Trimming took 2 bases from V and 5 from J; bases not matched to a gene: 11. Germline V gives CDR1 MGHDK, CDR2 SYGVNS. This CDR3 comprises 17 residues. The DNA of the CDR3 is TGTGCCAGCAGTGAAATGAGGTCTAGCGGGAGTTGGGAGACCCAGTACTTC. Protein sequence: CASSEMRSSGSWETQYF.

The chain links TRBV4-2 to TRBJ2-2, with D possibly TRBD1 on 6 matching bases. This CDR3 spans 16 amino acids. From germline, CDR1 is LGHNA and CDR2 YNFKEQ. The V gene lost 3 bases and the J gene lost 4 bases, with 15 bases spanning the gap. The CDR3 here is CASSHNRASGTGELFF. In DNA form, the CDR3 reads TGTGCCAGCAGCCACAACAGGGCCTCGGGCACCGGGGAGCTGTTTTTT.

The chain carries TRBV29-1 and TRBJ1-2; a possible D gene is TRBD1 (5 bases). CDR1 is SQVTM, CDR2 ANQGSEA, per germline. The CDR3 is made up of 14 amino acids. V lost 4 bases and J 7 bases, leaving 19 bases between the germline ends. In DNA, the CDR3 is TGCAGCGTTGCTTTAGGGGCAGGGACGGGTGGCTACACCTTC. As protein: CSVALGAGTGGYTF.